The T cell receptor (beta chain) under discussion was sequenced for a study of blood T cell repertoires in COVID-19. Per the germline V gene, CDR1 is SGHAT and CDR2 is FQNNGV. The length of the CDR3 is 18 residues. The trim removed 2 bases at V and 2 bases at J, leaving 12 bases unmatched. Measured with immunoSEQ multiplex PCR; TCRdb has only the in-frame clones, and not every one. The profile covers a few hundred thousand clones, with roughly 91% appearing a single time and less than 1.5% taken by the ten largest. The table lists this clone with a count of one. The participants were between about 18 and 90 years old and came from roughly 25 US areas.

The sequenced sample consisted of PBMCs or T cells enriched from blood (not recorded which). The source is a young woman who had recovered from COVID-19. The chain links TRBV11-2 to TRBJ2-1; 7 bases are shared with TRBD2. The chain's CDR3 is CASSLKAAGRAPYNEQFF. The CDR3 DNA reads TGTGCCAGCAGCTTAAAAGCGGCAGGGAGGGCCCCCTACAATGAGCAGTTCTTC.